What follows are 20 T cell receptor beta chains derived from one specimen sequenced in a study of response to subunit inactivated influenza vaccine. TCRdb fed the RT-PCR reads into MiXCR, producing one record per CDR3 protein. The sample gives about 540,000 distinct CDR3 sequences, around 25% of which show up once; approximately 3% is in the top ten. This same sample was also part of a study on T cells expressing NK-cell markers. That source notes: The cDNA for TCR beta came from 5'RACE template switching with UMIs.

The sequencing here drew on CD4+ T cells sorted from PBMCs, taken 11 to 12 days after vaccination. These receptors were taken from a middle-aged man who received an inactivated influenza vaccine.

This chain links TRBV20-1 with TRBJ2-1; D gene ambiguous. The CDR3 totals 14 residues. Germline CDR1 reads DFQATT; CDR2 reads SNEGSKA (reference sequence). With 0 bases removed from V and 6 bases from J, the gap between germline ends came to 12 bases. The CDR3 DNA sequence: TGCAGTGCTAGAGATCTGATTTTTTCCAATGAGCAGTTCTTC. Translated: CSARDLIFSNEQFF.

The rearrangement links TRBV4-3 to TRBJ2-2; 10 bases line up with TRBD2. The junction had 6 bases not matched to a gene; V was cut back by 0 bases and J by 2 bases. This CDR3 contains 18 residues. Per germline, CDR1 LGHNA and CDR2 YSLEER. The CDR3 is CASSQDLLAGTNTGELFF. Written as DNA, the CDR3 is TGCGCCAGCAGCCAAGATCTACTAGCGGGGACTAACACCGGGGAGCTGTTTTTT.

This chain joins TRBV12-3 or TRBV12-4 and TRBJ2-7; 10 nucleotides match TRBD1. The V and J ends lost 4 bases and 3 bases, in that order; junction bases with no gene match: 9. The CDR3 has 16 amino acids. The CDR3 coding sequence is TGTGCCAGCAGTTCGGGCCGACAGGGGGCTATCTACGAGCAGTACTTC. Its translation: CASSSGRQGAIYEQYF.

This chain joins TRBV4-2 and TRBJ2-7; the match to TRBD1 covers 9 bases. The CDR3 consists of 17 residues. The germline V gene encodes CDR1 LGHNA and CDR2 YNFKEQ. With V trimmed by 0 bases and J by 0 bases, 6 bases remained unmatched. CDR3 sequence: CASSQDYRGHLSYEQYF. The DNA of the CDR3 is TGTGCCAGCAGCCAAGATTACAGGGGGCACCTCTCCTACGAGCAGTACTTC.

This clonotype turned up a few times. The rearrangement joins TRBV3-1 to TRBJ2-3; D gene uncertain. Trimming removed 0 bases at V and 5 bases at J, with 6 bases between. Germline V gives CDR1 LGHDT, CDR2 YNNKEL (reference sequence). The CDR3 is 13 residues long. The CDR3 DNA reads TGTGCCAGCAGCCAAGATTCCGAAGATACGCAGTATTTT. This sequence encodes CASSQDSEDTQYF.

The genes are TRBV7-2 and TRBJ1-1; maybe TRBD1 (5 bases). Per the germline V gene, CDR1 is SGHTA and CDR2 is FQGNSA. This CDR3 is 12 amino acids long. V gave up 5 bases and J gave up 14 bases, with 18 bases separating them. In nucleotides, the CDR3 is TGTGCCAGCAGCAAAAGTCTGACAGATCACTTCTTT. Protein: CASSKSLTDHFF.

V usage is TRBV2 and J usage is TRBJ1-4, with TRBD1 as a possible D gene (5 bases). Between the trimmed V and J ends, which lost 5 bases and 6 bases, there was a span of 13 bases. This CDR3 is 14 amino acids long. The V gene's germline CDR1 is SNHLY and CDR2 FYNNEI. CDR3 residues: CASSSQGGYEKLFF. The CDR3 DNA is TGTGCCAGCAGTTCCCAGGGAGGGTATGAAAAACTGTTTTTT.

A few counts support this clonotype. The V and J genes are TRBV6-2 or TRBV6-3 and TRBJ2-2, with TRBD2 identical over 7 bases. J lost 2 bases, V lost 7 bases, and 7 bases had no gene match. CDR3 length: 15 residues. CDR1 MNHEY and CDR2 SVGEGT come from the germline V gene. The CDR3 spells CASTPGGYNTGELFF. In nucleotides, the CDR3 is TGTGCCAGCACCCCGGGGGGTTACAACACCGGGGAGCTGTTTTTT.

This sequence joins TRBV5-6 and TRBJ2-5, with 7 bases lining up with TRBD1. Trimming took 0 bases from V and 4 from J; bases not matched to a gene: 6. Germline assignment: CDR1 SGHDT and CDR2 YYEEEE. This CDR3 contains 15 residues. CDR3 sequence: CASSLDTGAGETQYF. CDR3 nucleotides: TGTGCCAGCAGCTTGGATACAGGGGCAGGAGAGACCCAGTACTTC.

Turning to this clonotype: At one end the junction does not follow the germline gene, possibly because of a read error. Here the CDR3 reads CASSEGRGGTSYNEQFF. CDR3 in DNA: TGTGCCAGCAGCGAAGGGAGGGGCGGGACCTCCTACAATGAGCAGTTCTTC. The chain couples TRBV6-1 to TRBJ2-1; 7 nucleotides align to TRBD2. The CDR3 has 17 residues. Germline V CDR1 and CDR2: MNHNS, SASEGT.

This clonotype came up a few times. The chain uses TRBV7-3 and TRBJ1-6; D may be TRBD1 (5 bases). Germline assignment: CDR1 SGHTA and CDR2 FQGTGA. The CDR3 loop spans 14 amino acids. With 3 bases removed from V and 10 bases from J, the gap between germline ends came to 13 bases. The CDR3 DNA reads as TGTGCCAGCAGCTTGGGAGGGGCTGGGTCACCCCTCCACTTT. Translating it yields CASSLGGAGSPLHF.

V and J are TRBV10-3 and TRBJ2-3; 8 bases map to TRBD2. Per the germline V gene, CDR1 is ENHRY and CDR2 is SYGVKD. J gave up 11 bases and V 4 bases, and 14 bases lay outside the gene matches. The CDR3 length is 15 residues. The CDR3 DNA follows: TGTGCCATCAGTGCGAGCGGGGGTCCCCAAGGGTGGCAGTATTTT. It encodes CAISASGGPQGWQYF.

J is TRBJ2-2 and V is TRBV3-1; D unresolved. Trimming took off 5 bases at V and 4 bases at J, with 8 bases between the two ends. CDR1 and CDR2 (germline): LGHDT, YNNKEL (reference sequence). The CDR3 consists of 13 residues. Here the CDR3 DNA reads TGTGCCAGCAGCTTACTGAGCACCGGGGAGCTGTTTTTT. Residues: CASSLLSTGELFF.

This clonotype appeared a few times. The V and J genes are TRBV7-2 and TRBJ2-1; a possible D gene is TRBD1 (6 bases). Germline V gene data show CDR1 as SGHTA and CDR2 as FQGNSA. V shed 5 bases and J shed 1 base, with 12 bases lying between them. The CDR3 runs to 15 residues. DNA of the CDR3: TGTGCCAGCAGCCCTCAGACAGGATCCTACAATGAGCAGTTCTTC. Amino acids: CASSPQTGSYNEQFF.

Only a few counts were recorded for this clonotype. The chain has TRBV30 and TRBJ2-5, with 13 positions matching TRBD2. The germline V gene has CDR1 GTSNPN and CDR2 SVGIG (reference sequence). The CDR3 extends over 16 amino acids. The J segment lost 4 bases and the V segment lost 1 base, leaving 6 bases of the junction unmatched. For the CDR3, the DNA is TGTGCCTGGAGTGCCGGGACTAGCGGGATTGGAGAGACCCAGTACTTC. It codes for CAWSAGTSGIGETQYF.

V and J are TRBV11-1 and TRBJ2-3, with TRBD2 identical over 13 bases. The CDR3 is made up of 18 amino acids. Trimming took 5 bases from V and 3 from J; bases not matched to a gene: 11. Germline CDR1 SGHAT, CDR2 FQDESV (reference sequence). This CDR3 is CASSPSRLAGGLTDTQYF. The DNA of the CDR3 is TGTGCCAGCAGCCCCAGTCGACTAGCGGGGGGTTTAACAGATACGCAGTATTTT.

This clonotype has only a few counts. This chain connects TRBV29-1 to TRBJ1-1, with D maybe TRBD1 (5 bases). This CDR3 has 15 residues. Germline CDR1 reads SQVTM; CDR2 reads ANQGSEA. Trimming took off 3 bases at V and 4 bases at J, with 18 bases between the two ends. The CDR3 nucleotides are TGCAGCGTTGAGAACAGGTTGGAGTATAGCACTGAAGCTTTCTTT. It is translated as CSVENRLEYSTEAFF.

The chain uses TRBV20-1 and TRBJ2-7; D is perhaps TRBD2 (6 bases). This CDR3 region has 14 residues. Trimming took off 0 bases at V and 0 bases at J, with 9 bases between the two ends. Germline V CDR1 and CDR2: DFQATT, SNEGSKA (reference sequence). The CDR3 DNA follows: TGCAGTGCTAGAGATATGGAGGGCTCCTACGAGCAGTACTTC. Its protein is CSARDMEGSYEQYF.

The chain carries TRBV3-1 and TRBJ1-1; the D is unclear. CDR1 and CDR2 from the germline V gene are LGHDT and YNNKEL (reference sequence). This CDR3 has 15 amino acids. Trimming cost V 5 bases and J 0 bases, with 13 bases left between them. CDR3 protein: CASSYGMSVNTEAFF. The CDR3 nucleotides read TGTGCCAGCAGCTACGGGATGTCAGTGAACACTGAAGCTTTCTTT.

This clonotype came up a few times. The rearrangement uses TRBV10-3 and TRBJ2-3, with 8 bases fitting TRBD2. V was clipped by 5 bases and J by 5 bases; unmatched bases: 9. The CDR3 totals 15 residues. Germline loops: CDR1 ENHRY, CDR2 SYGVKD. DNA for the CDR3: TGTGCCATCAGTTCGACGACTAGCGTTGGAGATACGCAGTATTTT. Its protein is CAISSTTSVGDTQYF.